The present T cell receptor (beta chain) was sequenced within a study of shared T cell receptors in the human thymus. V lost 6 bases, J lost 4 bases, and 13 bases lay in between. CDR3 size: 14 residues. The germline V gene encodes CDR1 MGHDK and CDR2 SYGVNS. The data were produced by immunoSEQ multiplex PCR, yet TCRdb's version contains in-frame clones alone and is incomplete. Of hundreds of thousands of clones listed, over 75% were seen once; the top ten hold 0.0095% to 0.011%. This same sample was also part of a study on human thymus T cells. From that paper: Donation came from healthy Finnish infants having corrective surgery for congenital heart defects. Resections from corrective heart surgery supplied the thymus tissue. Gene usage (both V and J) appeared biased in thymic and blood repertoires. Related reports documented highly overlapping thymic repertoires among unrelated individuals.

The sequenced sample was thymocytes. The chain joins TRBV25-1 to TRBJ1-5, with a weak D call TRBD1 (5 bases). The clonotype was recovered from a boy under two years old with a congenital heart defect. The CDR3: CASRGPGGNQPQHF. CDR3 nucleotide sequence: TGTGCCAGCAGGGGACCGGGGGGGAATCAGCCCCAGCATTTT.